One sample yielded the 4 T cell receptor beta chains listed below, sequenced in a study of Tregs in tolerant kidney transplant recipients. Related graft donors supplied nonmyeloablative bone marrow transplants, and mixed chimerism was transient. Using immunoSEQ multiplex PCR, the repertoire was profiled, and TCRdb retains in-frame clones only, with some absent. The table for this sample gives approximately 6,000 clones. Sample: CD8+ T cells from blood (PBMCs), taken 12 months after the transplant. The receptors here all came from a human patient who received a combined kidney and bone marrow transplant. Some T cells could come from the graft donor.

The CDR3 reads CASSQTGTEYEQYF. CDR3 DNA (partial): TGTGCCAGCAGCCAGACCGGGACAGAATACGAG. This chain joins TRBV4-2 and TRBJ2-7; 7 bases align to TRBD1. The read comes to an end 3 residues before the CDR3 does, leaving the germline J gene to fill in the end. Germline CDR1 LGHNA, CDR2 YNFKEQ. CDR3 size: 14 residues. After removal of 3 bases from V and 4 bases from J, the junction contained 6 bases not matched to a gene.

As concerns this clone: The CDR3 goes on 3 residues after the read ends, and that part is filled in from the germline J gene. The V call is TRBV18, the J call TRBJ2-6; possible D gene TRBD1, 6 bases. V was trimmed by 1 base and J by 4 bases, leaving 14 bases between them. In germline, CDR1 is KGHSH, CDR2 LQKENI. This CDR3 has 17 amino acids. The DNA read from the CDR3 is TGTGCCAGCTCACCACGGGATCAGGGGTACGGGGCCAACGTC. This sequence encodes CASSPRDQGYGANV. The complete CDR3 protein is CASSPRDQGYGANVLTF.

The CDR3 region is CAWGGQGDEQYF. The CDR3 DNA, read in part, is TGTGCCTGGGGGGGACAGGGTGACGAG. This chain uses TRBV30 with TRBJ2-7; TRBD1 matches 9 bases. The read halts 3 residues ahead of the CDR3 end, with the missing end drawn from the germline J gene. V was clipped by 5 bases and J by 5 bases; unmatched bases: 4. Germline-derived CDR1 and CDR2 are GTSNPN and SVGIG (reference sequence). CDR3 size: 12 residues.

To note about this clone: From the germline J gene comes the end of the CDR3, since the read stops 3 residues before it. V is TRBV10-3 and J is TRBJ2-6; 7 bases align to TRBD1. Per the germline V gene, CDR1 is ENHRY and CDR2 is SYGVKD. This CDR3 comprises 17 residues. The V gene end was trimmed by 5 bases and the J gene end by 0 bases; junction bases not matched to a gene: 7. The sequenced part of the CDR3 DNA is TGTGCCATCAGTCTCCGGGACAGCCTCTCTGGGGCCAACGTC. It specifies CAISLRDSLSGANV. The complete CDR3 reads CAISLRDSLSGANVLTF.